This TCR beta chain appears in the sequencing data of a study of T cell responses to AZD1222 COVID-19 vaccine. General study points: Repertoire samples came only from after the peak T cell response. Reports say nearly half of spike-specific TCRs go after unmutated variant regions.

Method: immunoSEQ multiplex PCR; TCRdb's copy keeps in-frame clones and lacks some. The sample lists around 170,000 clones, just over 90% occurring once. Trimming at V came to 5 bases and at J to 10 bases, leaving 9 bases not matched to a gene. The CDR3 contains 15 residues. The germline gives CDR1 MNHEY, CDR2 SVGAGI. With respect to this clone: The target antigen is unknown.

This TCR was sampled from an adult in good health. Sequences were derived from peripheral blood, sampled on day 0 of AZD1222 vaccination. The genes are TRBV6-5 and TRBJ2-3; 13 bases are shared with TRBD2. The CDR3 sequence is CASSQGLAGYGAQYF. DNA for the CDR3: TGTGCCAGCAGTCAGGGACTAGCGGGGTACGGGGCGCAGTATTTT.